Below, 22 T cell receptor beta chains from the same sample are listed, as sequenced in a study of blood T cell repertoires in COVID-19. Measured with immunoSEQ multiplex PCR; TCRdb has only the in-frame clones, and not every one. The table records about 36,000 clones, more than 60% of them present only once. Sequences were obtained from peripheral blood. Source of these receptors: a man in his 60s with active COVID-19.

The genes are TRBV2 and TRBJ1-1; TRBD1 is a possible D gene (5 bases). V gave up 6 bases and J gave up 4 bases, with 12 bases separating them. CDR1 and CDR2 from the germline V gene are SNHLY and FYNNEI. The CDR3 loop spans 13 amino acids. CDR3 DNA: TGTGCCAGCAGCTTGTCGGGGGGCACTGAAGCTTTCTTT. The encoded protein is CASSLSGGTEAFF.

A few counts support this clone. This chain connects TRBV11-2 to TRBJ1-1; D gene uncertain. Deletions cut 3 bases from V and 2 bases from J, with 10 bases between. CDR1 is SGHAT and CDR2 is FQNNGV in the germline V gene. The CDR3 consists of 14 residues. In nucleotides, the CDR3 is TGTGCCAGCAGCTTCGCTCACTCTAACACTGAAGCTTTCTTT. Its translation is CASSFAHSNTEAFF.

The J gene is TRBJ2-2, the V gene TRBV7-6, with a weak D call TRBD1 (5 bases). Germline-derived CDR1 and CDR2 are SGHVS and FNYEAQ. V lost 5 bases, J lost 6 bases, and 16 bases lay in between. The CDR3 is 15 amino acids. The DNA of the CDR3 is TGTGCCAGCAGCCTGGGGCAGGGTTTCGCCGGGGAGCTGTTTTTT. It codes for CASSLGQGFAGELFF.

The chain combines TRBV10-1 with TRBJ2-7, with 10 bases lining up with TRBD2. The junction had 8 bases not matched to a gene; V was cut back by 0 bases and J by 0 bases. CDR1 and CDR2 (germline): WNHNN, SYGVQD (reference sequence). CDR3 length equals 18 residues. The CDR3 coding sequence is TGCGCCAGCAGTGAGTCGAGGCTAGCGGGAGAATTCTCCTACGAGCAGTACTTC. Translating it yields CASSESRLAGEFSYEQYF.

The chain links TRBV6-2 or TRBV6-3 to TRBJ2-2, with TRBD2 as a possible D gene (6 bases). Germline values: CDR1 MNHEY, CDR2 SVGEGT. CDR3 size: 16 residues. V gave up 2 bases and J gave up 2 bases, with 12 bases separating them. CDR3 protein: CASSYGYGSNTGELFF. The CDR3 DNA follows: TGTGCCAGCAGTTACGGTTACGGGAGTAACACCGGGGAGCTGTTTTTT.

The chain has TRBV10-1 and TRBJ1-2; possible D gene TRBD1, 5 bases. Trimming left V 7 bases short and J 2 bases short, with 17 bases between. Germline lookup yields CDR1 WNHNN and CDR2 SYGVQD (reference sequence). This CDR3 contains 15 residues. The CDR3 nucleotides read TGCGCCAGCATGGGACGGGGGACGGGCAACTATGGCTACACCTTC. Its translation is CASMGRGTGNYGYTF.

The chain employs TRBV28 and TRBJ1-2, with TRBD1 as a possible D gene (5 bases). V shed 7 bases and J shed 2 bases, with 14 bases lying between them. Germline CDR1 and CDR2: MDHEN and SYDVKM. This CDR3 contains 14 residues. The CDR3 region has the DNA TGTGCCAGCACCGGGACGGCGGGAAACTATGGCTACACCTTC. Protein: CASTGTAGNYGYTF.

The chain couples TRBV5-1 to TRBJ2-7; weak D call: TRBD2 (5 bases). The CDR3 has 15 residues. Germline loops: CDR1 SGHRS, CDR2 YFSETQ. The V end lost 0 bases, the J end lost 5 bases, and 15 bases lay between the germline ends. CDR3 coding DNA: TGCGCCAGCAGCTTGGGCGGGCGCGGTTGGGACGAGCAGTACTTC. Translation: CASSLGGRGWDEQYF.

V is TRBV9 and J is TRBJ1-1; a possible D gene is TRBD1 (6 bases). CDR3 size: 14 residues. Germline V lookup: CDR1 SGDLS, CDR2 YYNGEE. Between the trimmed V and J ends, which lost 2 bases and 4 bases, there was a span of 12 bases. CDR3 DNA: TGTGCCAGCAGCGTTGGACAGTGGGGCACTGAAGCTTTCTTT. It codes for CASSVGQWGTEAFF.

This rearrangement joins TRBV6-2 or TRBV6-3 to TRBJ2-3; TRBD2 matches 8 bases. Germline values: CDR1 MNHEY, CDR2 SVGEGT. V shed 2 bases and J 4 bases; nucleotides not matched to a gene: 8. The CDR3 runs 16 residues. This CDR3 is CASSYSLGGGPDTQYF. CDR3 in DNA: TGTGCCAGCAGTTACAGTTTAGGCGGGGGGCCAGATACGCAGTATTTT.

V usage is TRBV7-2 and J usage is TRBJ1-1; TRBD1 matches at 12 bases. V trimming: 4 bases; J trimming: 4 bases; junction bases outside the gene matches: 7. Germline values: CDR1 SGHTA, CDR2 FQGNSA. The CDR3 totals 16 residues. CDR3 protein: CASSYTGTGGGTEAFF. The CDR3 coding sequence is TGTGCCAGCAGCTACACCGGGACAGGGGGCGGCACTGAAGCTTTCTTT.

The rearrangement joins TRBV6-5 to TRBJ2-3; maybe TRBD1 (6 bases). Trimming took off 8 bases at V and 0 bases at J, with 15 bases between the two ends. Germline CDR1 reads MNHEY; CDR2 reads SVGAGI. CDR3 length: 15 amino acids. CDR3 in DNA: TGTGCCAGCTTACAGGGCCCCCCGAGCACAGATACGCAGTATTTT. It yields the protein CASLQGPPSTDTQYF.

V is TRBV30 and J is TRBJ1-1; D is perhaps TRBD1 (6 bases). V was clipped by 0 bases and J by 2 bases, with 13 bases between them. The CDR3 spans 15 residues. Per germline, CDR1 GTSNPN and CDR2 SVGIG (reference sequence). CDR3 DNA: TGTGCCTGGAGTGTTTTCGGACAGAGCAACACTGAAGCTTTCTTT. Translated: CAWSVFGQSNTEAFF.

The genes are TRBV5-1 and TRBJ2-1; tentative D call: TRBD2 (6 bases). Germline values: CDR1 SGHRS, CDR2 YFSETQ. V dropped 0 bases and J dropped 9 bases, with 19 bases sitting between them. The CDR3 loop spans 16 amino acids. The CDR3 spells CASSLGDFRGFGEQFF. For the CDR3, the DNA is TGCGCCAGCAGCTTGGGGGACTTCCGAGGATTTGGTGAGCAGTTCTTC.

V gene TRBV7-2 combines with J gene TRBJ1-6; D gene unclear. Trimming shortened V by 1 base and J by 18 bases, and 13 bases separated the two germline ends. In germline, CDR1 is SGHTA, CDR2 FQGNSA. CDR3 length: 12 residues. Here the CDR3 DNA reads TGTGCCAGCAGCTTAGAGGCGGGGTGGCACCACTTT. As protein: CASSLEAGWHHF.

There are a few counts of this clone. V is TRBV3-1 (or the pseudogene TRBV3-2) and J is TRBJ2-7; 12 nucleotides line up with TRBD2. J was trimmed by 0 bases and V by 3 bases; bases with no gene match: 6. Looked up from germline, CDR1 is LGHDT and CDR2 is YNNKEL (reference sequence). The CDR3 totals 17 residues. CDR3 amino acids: CASSQALAGGSSYEQYF. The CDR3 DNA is TGTGCCAGCAGCCAGGCACTAGCGGGGGGAAGCTCCTACGAGCAGTACTTC.

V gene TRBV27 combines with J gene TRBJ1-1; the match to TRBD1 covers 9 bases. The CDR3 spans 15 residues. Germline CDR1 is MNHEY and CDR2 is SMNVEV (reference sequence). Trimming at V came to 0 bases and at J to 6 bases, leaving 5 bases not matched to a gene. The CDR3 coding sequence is TGTGCCAGCAGTTTATCGACGACAGGGGGAGCTGAAGCTTTCTTT. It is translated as CASSLSTTGGAEAFF.

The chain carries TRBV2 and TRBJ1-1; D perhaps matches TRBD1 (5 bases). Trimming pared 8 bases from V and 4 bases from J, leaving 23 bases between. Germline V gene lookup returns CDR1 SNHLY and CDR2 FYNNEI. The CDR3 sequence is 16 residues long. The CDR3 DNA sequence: TGTGCCAGCGTCGACCGGGGATTCCTGGGGGGCACTGAAGCTTTCTTT. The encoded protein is CASVDRGFLGGTEAFF.

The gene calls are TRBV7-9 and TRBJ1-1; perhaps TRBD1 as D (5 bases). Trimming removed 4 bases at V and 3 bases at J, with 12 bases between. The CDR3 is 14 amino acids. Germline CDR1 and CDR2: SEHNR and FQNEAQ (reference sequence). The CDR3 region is CASSSFGGDTEAFF. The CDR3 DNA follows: TGTGCCAGCAGCTCATTCGGGGGGGACACTGAAGCTTTCTTT.

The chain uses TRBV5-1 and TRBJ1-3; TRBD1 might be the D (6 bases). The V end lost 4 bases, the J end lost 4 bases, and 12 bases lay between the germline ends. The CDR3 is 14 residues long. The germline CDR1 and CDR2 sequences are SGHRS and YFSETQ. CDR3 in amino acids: CASSADRLGNTIYF. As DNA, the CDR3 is TGCGCCAGCAGCGCCGACAGGCTCGGAAACACCATATATTTT.

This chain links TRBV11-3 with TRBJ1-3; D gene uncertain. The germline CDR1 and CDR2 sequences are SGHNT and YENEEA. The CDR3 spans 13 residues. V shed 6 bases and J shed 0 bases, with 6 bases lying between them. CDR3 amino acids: CASSKSSGNTIYF. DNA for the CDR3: TGTGCCAGCAGTAAATCCTCTGGAAACACCATATATTTT.

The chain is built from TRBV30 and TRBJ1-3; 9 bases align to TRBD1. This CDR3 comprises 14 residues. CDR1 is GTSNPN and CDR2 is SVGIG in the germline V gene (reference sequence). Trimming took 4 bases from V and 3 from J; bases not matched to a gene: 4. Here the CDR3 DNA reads TGTGCCTGGACTCGGACAGGGGTTGGAAACACCATATATTTT. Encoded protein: CAWTRTGVGNTIYF.